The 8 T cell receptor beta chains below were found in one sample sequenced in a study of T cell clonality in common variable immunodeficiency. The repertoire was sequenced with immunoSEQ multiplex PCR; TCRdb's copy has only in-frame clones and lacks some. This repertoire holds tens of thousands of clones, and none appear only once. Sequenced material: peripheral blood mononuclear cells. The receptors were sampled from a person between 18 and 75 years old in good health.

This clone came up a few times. This chain's CDR3 is CASSLASRGETQYF. The CDR3 DNA, read in part, is TGTGCCAGCAGCTTAGCATCTAGAGGAGAGACG. The gene calls are TRBV7-6 and TRBJ2-3; D is ambiguous. The CDR3 end lies 3 residues beyond the end of the read and is filled in from the germline J gene. Germline V lookup: CDR1 SGHVS, CDR2 FNYEAQ. This CDR3 contains 14 residues.

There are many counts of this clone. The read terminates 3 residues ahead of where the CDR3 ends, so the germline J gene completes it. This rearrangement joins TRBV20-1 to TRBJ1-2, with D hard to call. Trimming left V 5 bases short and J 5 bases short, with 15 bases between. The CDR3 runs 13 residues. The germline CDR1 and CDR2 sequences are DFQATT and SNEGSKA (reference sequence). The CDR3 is CSASPLYGYGYTF. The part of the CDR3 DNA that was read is TGCAGTGCTTCCCCGCTCTACGGGTATGGC.

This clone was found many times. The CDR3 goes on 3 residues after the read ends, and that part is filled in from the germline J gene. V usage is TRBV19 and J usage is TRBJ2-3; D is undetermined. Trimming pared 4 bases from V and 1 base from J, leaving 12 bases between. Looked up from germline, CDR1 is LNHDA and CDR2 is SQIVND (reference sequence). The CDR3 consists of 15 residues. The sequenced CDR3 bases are TGTGCCAGTAGTACCTCCAACCCAGGCACAGATACG. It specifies CASSTSNPGTDT. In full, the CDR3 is CASSTSNPGTDTQYF.

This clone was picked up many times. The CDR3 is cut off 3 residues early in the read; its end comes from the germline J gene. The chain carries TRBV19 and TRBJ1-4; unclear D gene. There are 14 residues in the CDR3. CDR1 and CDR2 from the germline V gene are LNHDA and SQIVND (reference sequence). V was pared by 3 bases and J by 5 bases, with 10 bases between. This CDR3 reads CASSMRSENEKLFF. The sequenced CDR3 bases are TGTGCCAGTAGTATGAGGTCAGAGAATGAAAAA.

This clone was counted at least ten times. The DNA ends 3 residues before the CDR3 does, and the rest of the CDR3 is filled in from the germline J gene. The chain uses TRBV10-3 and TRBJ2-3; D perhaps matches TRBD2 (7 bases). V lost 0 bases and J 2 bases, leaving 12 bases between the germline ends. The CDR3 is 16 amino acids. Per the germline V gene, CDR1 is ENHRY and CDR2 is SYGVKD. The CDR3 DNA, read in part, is TGTGCCATCAGTGAGTCCCGCGGGGGCTCCACAGATACG. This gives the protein CAISESRGGSTDT. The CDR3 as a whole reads CAISESRGGSTDTQYF.

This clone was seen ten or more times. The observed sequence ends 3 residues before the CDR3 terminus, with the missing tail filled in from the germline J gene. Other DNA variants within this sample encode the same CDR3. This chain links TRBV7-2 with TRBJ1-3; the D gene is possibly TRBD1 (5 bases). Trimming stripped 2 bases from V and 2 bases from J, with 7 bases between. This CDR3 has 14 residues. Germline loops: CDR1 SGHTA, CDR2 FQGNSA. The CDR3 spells CASSLQGTGNTIYF. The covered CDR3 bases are TGTGCCAGCAGCTTACAGGGAACTGGAAACACC.

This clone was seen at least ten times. The CDR3 reads CASSGQGGRTNEKLFF. Partial CDR3 DNA: TGCGCCAGCAGCGGACAGGGAGGAAGGACTAATGAAAAA. The genes are TRBV4-1 and TRBJ1-4; TRBD1 agrees at 8 bases. The read comes to an end 3 residues before the CDR3 does, leaving the germline J gene to fill in the end. Germline trimming cut 5 bases from V and 2 bases from J; bases unmatched to any gene: 7. CDR1 and CDR2 (germline): MGHRA, YSYEKL. CDR3 length: 16 residues.

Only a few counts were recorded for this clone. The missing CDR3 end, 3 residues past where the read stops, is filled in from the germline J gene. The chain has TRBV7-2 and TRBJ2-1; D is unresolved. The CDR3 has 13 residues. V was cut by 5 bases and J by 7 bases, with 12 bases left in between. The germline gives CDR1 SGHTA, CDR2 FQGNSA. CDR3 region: CASSPPLRNEQFF. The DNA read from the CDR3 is TGTGCCAGCAGCCCCCCCCTCCGGAATGAG. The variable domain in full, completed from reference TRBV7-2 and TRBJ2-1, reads GAGVSQSPSNKVTEKGKDVELRCDPISGHTALYWYRQSLGQGLEFLIYFQGNSAPDKSGLPSDRFSAERTGGSVSTLTIQRTQQEDSAVYLCASSPPLRNEQFFGPGTRLTVL.